This T cell receptor (beta chain) came from a study of neoadjuvant anti-PD-1 for oral cavity cancer. The table came from immunoSEQ multiplex PCR; TCRdb's copy has only in-frame clones and leaves some out. The sample lists around 32,000 clones; approximately 80% were seen once. Time point defined: after neoadjuvant nivolumab, at surgical resection. Stage II-IVA oral cavity squamous cell carcinoma was new and untreated by systemic or radiation therapy. V lost 4 bases, J lost 2 bases, and 13 bases lay in between. The CDR3 has 15 amino acids. Per the germline V gene, CDR1 is SNHLY and CDR2 is FYNNEI. Sequenced material: PBMCs, taken after nivolumab (anti-PD-1) treatment. The chain employs TRBV2 and TRBJ2-3; D tentatively reads TRBD1 or TRBD2 (6 bases each). This TCR derives from a person between 35 and 79 years old with oral cavity squamous cell carcinoma. The DNA of the CDR3 is TGTGCCAGCAGTGGCTATGCGGGACACACAGATACGCAGTATTTT. Translation: CASSGYAGHTDTQYF.